This T cell receptor beta chain was found in a study of radiation and T cells in renal cell carcinoma. The study, taken as a whole, reports: Top tumor clonotypes rose in blood 2 weeks post-radiation, then contracted.

Germline CDR1 and CDR2: SGDLS and YYNGEE. The V segment lost 2 bases and the J segment 3 bases; nucleotides outside the gene matches: 6. CDR3 length equals 17 residues. This clone was observed at least ten times. Its antigen is unknown. Time point described: blood 4 weeks post-SBRT, at nephrectomy. The treatment was: 15 Gy SBRT to primary tumor, nephrectomy 4 weeks later. The repertoire was sequenced with immunoSEQ multiplex PCR; TCRdb's copy has only in-frame clones and lacks some. The sample includes 25,000 to 40,000 clones, around 85% of them seen just once. The chain links TRBV9 to TRBJ1-5, with TRBD1 matching 12 bases. The TCR originated in a man aged 60 to 69 with renal cell carcinoma. Sequencing used blood, obtained from a patient whose treatment included radiotherapy and nephrectomy. CDR3: CASSVGPGQGANQPQHF. DNA of the CDR3: TGTGCCAGCAGCGTCGGACCGGGACAGGGGGCCAATCAGCCCCAGCATTTT.